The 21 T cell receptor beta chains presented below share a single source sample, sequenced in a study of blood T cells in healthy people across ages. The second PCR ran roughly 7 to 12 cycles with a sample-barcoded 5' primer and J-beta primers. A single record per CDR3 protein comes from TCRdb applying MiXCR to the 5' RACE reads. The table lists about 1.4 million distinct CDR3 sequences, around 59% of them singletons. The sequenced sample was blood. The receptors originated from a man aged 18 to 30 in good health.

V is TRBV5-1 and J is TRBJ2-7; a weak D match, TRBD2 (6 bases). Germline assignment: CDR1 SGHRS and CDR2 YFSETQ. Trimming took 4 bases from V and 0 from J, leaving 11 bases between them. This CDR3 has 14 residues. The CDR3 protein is CASSAGPNSYEQYF. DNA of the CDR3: TGCGCCAGCAGCGCGGGACCGAACTCCTACGAGCAGTACTTC.

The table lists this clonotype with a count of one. The CDR3 here is CASSQDVGEDEQFF. Here the CDR3 DNA reads TGTGCCAGCAGCCAAGATGTCGGAGAAGATGAGCAGTTCTTC. The chain carries TRBV14 and TRBJ2-1; D unclear. Trimming removed 0 bases at V and 8 bases at J, with 11 bases between. Germline loops: CDR1 SGHDN, CDR2 FVKESK. The CDR3 sequence is 14 residues long.

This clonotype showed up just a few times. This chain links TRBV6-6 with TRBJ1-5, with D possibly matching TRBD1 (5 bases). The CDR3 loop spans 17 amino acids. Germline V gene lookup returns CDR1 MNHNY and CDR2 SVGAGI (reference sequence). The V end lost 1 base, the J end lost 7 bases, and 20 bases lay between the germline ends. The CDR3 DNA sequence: TGTGCCAGCAGTTACTTCAGGGCAGCGCCGGTGACACAGCCCCAGCATTTT. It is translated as CASSYFRAAPVTQPQHF.

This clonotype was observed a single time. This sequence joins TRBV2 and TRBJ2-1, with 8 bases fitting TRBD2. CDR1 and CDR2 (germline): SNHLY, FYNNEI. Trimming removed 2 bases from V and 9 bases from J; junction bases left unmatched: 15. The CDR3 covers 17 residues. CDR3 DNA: TGTGCCAGCAGTGAATGGCAAACGGGAGGGCCGCCGGGTGAGCAGTTCTTC. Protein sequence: CASSEWQTGGPPGEQFF.

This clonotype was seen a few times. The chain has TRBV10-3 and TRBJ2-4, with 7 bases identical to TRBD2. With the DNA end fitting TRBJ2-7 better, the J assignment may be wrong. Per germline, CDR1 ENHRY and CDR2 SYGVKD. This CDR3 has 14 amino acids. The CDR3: CAISPSREVYEQYF. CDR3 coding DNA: TGTGCCATCAGCCCATCCCGGGAGGTCTACGAGCAGTACTTC.

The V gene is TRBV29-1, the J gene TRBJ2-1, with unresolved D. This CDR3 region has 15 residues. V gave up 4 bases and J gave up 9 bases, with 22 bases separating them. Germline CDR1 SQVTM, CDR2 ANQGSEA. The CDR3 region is CSVGPKGSFKGEQFF. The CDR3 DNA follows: TGCAGCGTTGGGCCTAAAGGGTCATTTAAGGGTGAGCAGTTCTTC.

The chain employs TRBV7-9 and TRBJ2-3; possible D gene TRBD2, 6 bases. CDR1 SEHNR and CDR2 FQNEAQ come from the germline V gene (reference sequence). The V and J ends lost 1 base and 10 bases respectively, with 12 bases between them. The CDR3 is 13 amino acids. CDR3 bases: TGTGCCAGCAGCTTAGGGGGGTCGGGGGCGCAGTATTTT. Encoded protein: CASSLGGSGAQYF.

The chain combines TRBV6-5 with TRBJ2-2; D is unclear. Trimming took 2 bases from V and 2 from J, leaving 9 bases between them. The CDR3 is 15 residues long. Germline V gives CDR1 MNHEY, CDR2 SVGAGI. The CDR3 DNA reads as TGTGCCAGCAGTTACCCGCCTTCTAACACCGGGGAGCTGTTTTTT. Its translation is CASSYPPSNTGELFF.

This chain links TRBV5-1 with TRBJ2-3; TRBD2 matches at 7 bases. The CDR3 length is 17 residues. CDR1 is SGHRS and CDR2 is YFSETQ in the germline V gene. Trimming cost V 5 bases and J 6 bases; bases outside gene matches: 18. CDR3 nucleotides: TGCGCCAGCAGTGGGACTCTAGCGGCGCCTCCTGGGGATACGCAGTATTTT. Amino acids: CASSGTLAAPPGDTQYF.

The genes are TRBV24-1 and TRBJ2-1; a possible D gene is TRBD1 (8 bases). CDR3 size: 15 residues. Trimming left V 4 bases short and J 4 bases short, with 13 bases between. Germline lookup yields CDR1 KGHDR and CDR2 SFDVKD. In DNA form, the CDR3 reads TGTGCCACCAGTGAATACAGGGGGGGTTACAATGAGCAGTTCTTC. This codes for CATSEYRGGYNEQFF.

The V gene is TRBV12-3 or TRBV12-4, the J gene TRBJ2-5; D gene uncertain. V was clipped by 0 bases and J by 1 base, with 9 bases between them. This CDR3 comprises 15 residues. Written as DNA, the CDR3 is TGTGCCAGCAGTTTAGCGTCGAGGCCCCAAGAGACCCAGTACTTC. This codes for CASSLASRPQETQYF.

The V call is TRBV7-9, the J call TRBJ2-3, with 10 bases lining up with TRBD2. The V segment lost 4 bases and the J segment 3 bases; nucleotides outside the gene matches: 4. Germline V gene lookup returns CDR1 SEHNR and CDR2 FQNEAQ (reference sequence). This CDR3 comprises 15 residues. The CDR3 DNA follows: TGTGCCAGCAGCTCAACTAGCGGGAAAACAGATACGCAGTATTTT. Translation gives CASSSTSGKTDTQYF.

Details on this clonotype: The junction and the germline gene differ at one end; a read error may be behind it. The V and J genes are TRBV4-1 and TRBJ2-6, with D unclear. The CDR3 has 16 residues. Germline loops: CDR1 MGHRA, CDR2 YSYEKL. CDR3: CASSQDVSSGANVLTF. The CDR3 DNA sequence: TGCGCCAGCAGTCAAGATGTGAGCTCTGGGGCCAACGTCCTGACTTTC.

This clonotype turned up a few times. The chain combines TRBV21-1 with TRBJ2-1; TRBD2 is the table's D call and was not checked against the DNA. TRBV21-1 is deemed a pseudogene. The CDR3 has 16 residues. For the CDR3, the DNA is TGTGCCAGCAGCAAATTAGGCTGGCCGCTAGAGACTGAGCAGTTCTTC. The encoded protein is CASSKLGWPLETEQFF.

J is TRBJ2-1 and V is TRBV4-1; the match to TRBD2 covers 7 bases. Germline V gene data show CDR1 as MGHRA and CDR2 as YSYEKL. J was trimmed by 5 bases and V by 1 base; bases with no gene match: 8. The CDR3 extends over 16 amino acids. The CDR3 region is CASSQVGLVPDNEQFF. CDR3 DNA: TGCGCCAGCAGCCAAGTAGGACTAGTCCCCGACAATGAGCAGTTCTTC.

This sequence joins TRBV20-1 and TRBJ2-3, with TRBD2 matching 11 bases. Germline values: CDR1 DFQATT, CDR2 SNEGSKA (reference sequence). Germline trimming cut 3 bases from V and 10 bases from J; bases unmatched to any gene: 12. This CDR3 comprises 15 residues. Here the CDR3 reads CSASSWASGGPPQYF. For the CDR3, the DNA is TGCAGTGCTAGCTCCTGGGCTAGCGGGGGGCCCCCGCAGTATTTT.

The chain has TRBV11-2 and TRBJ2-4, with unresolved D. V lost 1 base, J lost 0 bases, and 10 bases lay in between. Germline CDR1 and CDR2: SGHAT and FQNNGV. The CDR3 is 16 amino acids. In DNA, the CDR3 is TGTGCCAGCAGCTTAGGGCAGACCATAGCCAAAAACATTCAGTACTTC. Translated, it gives CASSLGQTIAKNIQYF.

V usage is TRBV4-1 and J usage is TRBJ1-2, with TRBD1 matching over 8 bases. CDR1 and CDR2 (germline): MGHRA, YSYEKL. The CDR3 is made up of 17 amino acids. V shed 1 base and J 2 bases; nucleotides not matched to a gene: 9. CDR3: CASSQGEDRAENYGYTF. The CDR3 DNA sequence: TGCGCCAGCAGCCAAGGGGAGGACAGGGCAGAGAACTATGGCTACACCTTC.

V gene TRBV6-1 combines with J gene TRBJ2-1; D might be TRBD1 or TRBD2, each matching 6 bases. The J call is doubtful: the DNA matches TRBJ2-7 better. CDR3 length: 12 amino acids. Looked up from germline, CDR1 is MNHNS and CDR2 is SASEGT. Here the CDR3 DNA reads TGTGCCAGCATAGGGGGGTACAATGAGCAGTACTTC. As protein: CASIGGYNEQYF.

In nucleotides, the CDR3 is TGTGCCAGCAGCTTATCGCCTAGCAGCGGATACGAGCAGTACTTC. Protein sequence: CASSLSPSSGYEQYF. This rearrangement joins TRBV7-2 to TRBJ2-4, with TRBD2 as a possible D gene (5 bases). The end of the DNA aligns better with TRBJ2-7, so the J call may be wrong. Germline loops: CDR1 SGHTA, CDR2 FQGNSA. The CDR3 consists of 15 residues.

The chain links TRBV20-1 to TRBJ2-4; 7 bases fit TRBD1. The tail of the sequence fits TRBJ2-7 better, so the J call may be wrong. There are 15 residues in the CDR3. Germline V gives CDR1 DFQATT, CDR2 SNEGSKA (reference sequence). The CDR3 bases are TGCAGTGCTAGAGATCACCTGACAGGGATAGACGAGCAGTACTTC. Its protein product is CSARDHLTGIDEQYF.